The 26 T cell receptor beta chains below all came from one sample that was sequenced in a study of early T cells in non-severe SARS-CoV-2 infection. Using its own MiXCR run on the 5' RACE reads, TCRdb lists one record per CDR3 protein. The table shows under 55,000 distinct CDR3 sequences, with roughly 12% occurring only once. The sequenced sample consisted of whole blood. The receptors shown here come from an adult who was a healthcare worker with PCR-confirmed SARS-CoV-2 infection or an uninfected control (not recorded which).

This clonotype has only a few counts. The rearrangement links TRBV27 to TRBJ2-5; D may match TRBD1 or TRBD2 (6 bases each). Trimming took off 3 bases at V and 6 bases at J, with 11 bases between the two ends. The CDR3 length is 13 residues. From germline, CDR1 is MNHEY and CDR2 SMNVEV (reference sequence). In DNA, the CDR3 is TGTGCCAGCAGTTTGGGGGGCCATAAGACCCAGTACTTC. Its translation: CASSLGGHKTQYF.

This clonotype was counted at least ten times. The chain combines TRBV7-2 with TRBJ2-1, with D uncertain. The CDR3 runs 13 residues. Trimming cost V 3 bases and J 6 bases, with 9 bases left between them. CDR1 is SGHTA and CDR2 is FQGNSA in the germline V gene. Here the CDR3 DNA reads TGTGCCAGCAGCTTGGAACAGCTCAATGAGCAGTTCTTC. Translated, it gives CASSLEQLNEQFF.

V and J are TRBV7-2 and TRBJ2-5, with D tentatively TRBD2 (5 bases). The CDR3 sequence is 16 residues long. Germline CDR1 is SGHTA and CDR2 is FQGNSA. V was clipped by 5 bases and J by 2 bases, with 18 bases between them. The CDR3, as DNA: TGTGCCAGCAGCCCCCGGCCCCTGTCGGGACAAGAGACCCAGTACTTC. Protein product: CASSPRPLSGQETQYF.

The chain recombines TRBV6-5 with TRBJ2-7; D possibly corresponds to TRBD2 (5 bases). Trimming left V 8 bases short and J 3 bases short, with 14 bases between. The germline CDR1 and CDR2 sequences are MNHEY and SVGAGI. CDR3 length: 13 residues. The CDR3 DNA follows: TGTGCCAGCGGCGAGGGTCAATACTACGAGCAGTACTTC. Translated, it gives CASGEGQYYEQYF.

A few counts support this clonotype. V gene TRBV24-1 combines with J gene TRBJ1-4; 7 bases are shared with TRBD1. With V trimmed by 4 bases and J by 0 bases, 4 bases remained unmatched. Germline V lookup: CDR1 KGHDR, CDR2 SFDVKD. The CDR3 is 16 residues long. The CDR3 nucleotides are TGTGCCACCAGTGACGGGACAGCCGCAACTAATGAAAAACTGTTTTTT. Residues: CATSDGTAATNEKLFF.

This CDR3 reads CSARSSRVQPQHF. In DNA form, the CDR3 reads TGCAGTGCTAGATCTAGCAGGGTTCAGCCCCAGCATTTT. This sequence joins TRBV20-1 and TRBJ1-5, with a tentative D call TRBD1 (5 bases). Germline CDR1 is DFQATT and CDR2 is SNEGSKA (reference sequence). Trimming took off 2 bases at V and 6 bases at J, with 11 bases between the two ends. This CDR3 is 13 amino acids long.

J is TRBJ2-7 and V is TRBV9; D possibly matches TRBD1 or TRBD2 (6 bases each). Trimming removed 3 bases at V and 5 bases at J, with 18 bases between. Germline V CDR1 and CDR2: SGDLS, YYNGEE. This CDR3 region has 15 residues. The CDR3 DNA reads TGTGCCAGCAGCGGTGGTCAGGGGAGGACCGACGAGCAGTACTTC. It specifies CASSGGQGRTDEQYF.

This clonotype turned up a few times. V and J are TRBV20-1 and TRBJ2-7; 7 bases are a match to TRBD1. CDR1 is DFQATT and CDR2 is SNEGSKA in the germline V gene (reference sequence). With V trimmed by 0 bases and J by 3 bases, 5 bases remained unmatched. CDR3 length: 14 residues. CDR3 amino acids: CSARDRTGLYEQYF. CDR3 bases: TGCAGTGCTAGAGATAGGACAGGACTCTACGAGCAGTACTTC.

At least ten counts were recorded for this clonotype. V is TRBV19 and J is TRBJ2-5; 12 bases map to TRBD2. The CDR3 is 16 amino acids. V shed 5 bases and J 2 bases; nucleotides not matched to a gene: 6. CDR1 LNHDA and CDR2 SQIVND come from the germline V gene (reference sequence). CDR3 DNA: TGTGCCAGTAGTGTGCTAGCGGGAGGGACTCAAGAGACCCAGTACTTC. Translation gives CASSVLAGGTQETQYF.

This clonotype was seen many times. The gene calls are TRBV27 and TRBJ1-5, with D uncertain. The CDR3 is 15 residues long. Germline V CDR1 and CDR2: MNHEY, SMNVEV (reference sequence). Trimming removed 3 bases from V and 2 bases from J, with 11 bases in between. As DNA, the CDR3 is TGTGCCAGCAGTTTGGTCGGCTCGGGCAATCAGCCCCAGCATTTT. This sequence encodes CASSLVGSGNQPQHF.

This clonotype was observed a handful of times. This chain joins TRBV14 and TRBJ1-3; D not certain. Germline CDR1 and CDR2: SGHDN and FVKESK. This CDR3 spans 14 amino acids. Trimming pared 5 bases from V and 0 bases from J, leaving 8 bases between. The CDR3 here is CASSSGYSGNTIYF. The DNA of the CDR3 is TGTGCCAGCAGCTCCGGATACTCTGGAAACACCATATATTTT.

The J gene is TRBJ2-7, the V gene TRBV7-2; D is ambiguous. Trimming cost V 0 bases and J 6 bases, with 12 bases left between them. The germline V gene has CDR1 SGHTA and CDR2 FQGNSA. The CDR3 loop spans 14 amino acids. The CDR3 sequence: CASSLAVRVGEQYF. The DNA for the CDR3 is TGTGCCAGCAGCTTAGCAGTTAGGGTAGGCGAGCAGTACTTC.

This clonotype was picked up many times. The chain is built from TRBV10-3 and TRBJ2-1; D is uncertain. Germline lookup yields CDR1 ENHRY and CDR2 SYGVKD. The CDR3 runs 13 residues. The V end was cut by 3 bases, the J end by 8 bases, with 11 bases between. The CDR3 nucleotides are TGTGCCATCAGTGAAGCCGGACGGTATGAGCAGTTCTTC. Amino acid sequence: CAISEAGRYEQFF.

This chain joins TRBV10-3 and TRBJ2-2; D is possibly TRBD2 (6 bases). Germline CDR1 reads ENHRY; CDR2 reads SYGVKD. CDR3 size: 14 residues. V shed 6 bases and J shed 6 bases, with 14 bases lying between them. The CDR3 protein is CAISSRWEAGELFF. The CDR3 DNA sequence: TGTGCCATCAGCTCCCGGTGGGAGGCCGGGGAGCTGTTTTTT.

The chain links TRBV6-2 or TRBV6-3 to TRBJ2-1; D is ambiguous. Germline V gene data show CDR1 as MNHEY and CDR2 as SVGEGT. The CDR3 sequence is 13 residues long. The V end was cut by 6 bases, the J end by 6 bases, with 12 bases between. The CDR3 sequence is CASRQDWANEQFF. In DNA form, the CDR3 reads TGTGCCAGCAGACAAGACTGGGCCAATGAGCAGTTCTTC.

This clonotype was recorded many times. This chain joins TRBV6-5 and TRBJ1-3; D gene uncertain. Germline CDR1 reads MNHEY; CDR2 reads SVGAGI. The V end lost 11 bases, the J end lost 4 bases, and 9 bases lay between the germline ends. The CDR3 totals 11 residues. CDR3 sequence: CASTSGNTIYF. Written as DNA, the CDR3 is TGTGCCTCCACCTCGGGAAACACCATATATTTT.

Details on this clonotype: Mismatch with germline at one junction end may stem from a read error. The rearrangement links TRBV11-2 to TRBJ1-4; 9 bases map to TRBD1. This CDR3 comprises 14 residues. Germline loops: CDR1 SGHAT, CDR2 FQNNGV. CDR3 coding DNA: TGTGCCAGCAACCCGGGACAGGGCAATGGAAAACTGTTTTTT. Translating it yields CASNPGQGNGKLFF. The complete variable domain, with remaining parts taken from reference TRBV11-2 and TRBJ1-4, reads EAGVAQSPRYKIIEKRQSVAFWCNPISGHATLYWYQQILGQGPKLLIQFQNNGVVDDSQLPKDRFSAERLKGVDSTLKIQPAKLEDSAVYLCASNPGQGNGKLFFGSGTQLSVL.

This chain links TRBV29-1 with TRBJ2-7, with 7 nucleotides matching TRBD1. V shed 4 bases, J shed 5 bases, and the junction held 11 bases outside the gene matches. The CDR3 is made up of 14 amino acids. Germline V CDR1 and CDR2: SQVTM, ANQGSEA. DNA of the CDR3: TGCAGCGTTGTTGTAGGAGACAGGGACGACGAGCAGTACTTC. Protein product: CSVVVGDRDDEQYF.

The chain links TRBV28 to TRBJ2-7, with D unresolved. The CDR3 loop spans 11 amino acids. The germline gives CDR1 MDHEN, CDR2 SYDVKM. Trimming took off 3 bases at V and 6 bases at J, with 6 bases between the two ends. CDR3: CASSLRFEQYF. CDR3 DNA: TGTGCCAGCAGTTTGCGTTTCGAGCAGTACTTC.

This clonotype has ten or more counts. This sequence joins TRBV10-3 and TRBJ2-2; no definite D call. The V end lost 10 bases, the J end lost 3 bases, and 15 bases lay between the germline ends. The CDR3 totals 14 residues. Germline CDR1 and CDR2: ENHRY and SYGVKD. Written as DNA, the CDR3 is TGTGCCACCTCGTTGGGCCGCGACACCGGGGAGCTGTTTTTT. It is translated as CATSLGRDTGELFF.

This clonotype appeared many times. The chain uses TRBV7-9 and TRBJ1-1; possible D gene TRBD1, 6 bases. The CDR3 is 13 amino acids. The germline V gene has CDR1 SEHNR and CDR2 FQNEAQ (reference sequence). V was cut by 5 bases and J by 3 bases, with 10 bases left in between. CDR3 nucleotides: TGTGCCAGCAGCGATTCAGGGGACACTGAAGCTTTCTTT. The encoded protein is CASSDSGDTEAFF.

The chain employs TRBV7-6 and TRBJ1-1; D is uncertain. Germline loops: CDR1 SGHVS, CDR2 FNYEAQ. The CDR3 runs to 17 residues. V lost 2 bases, J lost 0 bases, and 16 bases lay in between. CDR3 loop: CASSLNARTELNTEAFF. CDR3 coding DNA: TGTGCCAGCAGCTTAAACGCTCGTACGGAACTGAACACTGAAGCTTTCTTT.

Comments on this clonotype: With a much larger clone just one base away, this may be a read error. The chain carries TRBV2 and TRBJ2-1; D is perhaps TRBD2 (6 bases). The CDR3 extends over 14 amino acids. Trimming took 8 bases from V and 5 from J, leaving 16 bases between them. Germline V gene lookup returns CDR1 SNHLY and CDR2 FYNNEI. The CDR3 sequence: CASSQSGGNNEQFF. The CDR3 DNA sequence: TGTGCCAGCTCCCAAAGTGGGGGGAACAATGAGCAGTTCTTC.

This clonotype showed up just a few times. The chain couples TRBV4-3 to TRBJ2-4; TRBD1 is a possible D gene (6 bases). Germline values: CDR1 LGHNA, CDR2 YSLEER. The CDR3 covers 15 residues. Between the trimmed V and J ends, which lost 0 bases and 6 bases, there was a span of 12 bases. The CDR3 region is CASSQDPGGGNIQYF. For the CDR3, the DNA is TGCGCCAGCAGCCAAGATCCTGGGGGCGGAAACATTCAGTACTTC.

This clonotype has at least ten counts. The conserved final phenylalanine or tryptophan is absent from the CDR3, which likely points to a read error. The CDR3: CASSGDRANVLTS. The CDR3 DNA sequence: TGTGCCAGCAGCGGGGACAGGGCCAACGTCCTGACTTCC. The chain is built from TRBV7-9 and TRBJ2-6, with D possibly matching TRBD1 (6 bases). Germline CDR1 is SEHNR and CDR2 is FQNEAQ (reference sequence). V lost 5 bases and J lost 5, with 7 bases in between. The CDR3 runs to 13 residues.

To note about this clonotype: A much larger clone is a single base away; this may be a read error. This rearrangement joins TRBV5-1 to TRBJ1-2, with 8 bases fitting TRBD1. The CDR3 consists of 14 residues. V shed 0 bases and J 10 bases; nucleotides not matched to a gene: 8. Germline V gene data show CDR1 as SGHRS and CDR2 as YFSETQ. Here the CDR3 reads CASSLAQGADDYTF. The CDR3 DNA follows: TGCGCCAGCAGCTTGGCCCAGGGGGCGGATGACTACACCTTC.